This T cell receptor (beta chain) stems from a study of brain T cells in children with intractable seizures. The study's findings and limits: Pre- and post-surgery blood differed in depth, so pre-surgery absences may be undersampling.

The method was immunoSEQ multiplex PCR; TCRdb's version includes in-frame clones alone and lacks a portion of them. This sample yields 340,000 or so clones, of which nearly 95% are seen a single time; about 6% belongs to the top ten. This clone was counted once. The antigen remains undetermined. The length of the CDR3 is 19 residues. Germline lookup yields CDR1 SGHRS and CDR2 YFSETQ. V shed 1 base, J shed 4 bases, and the junction held 9 bases outside the gene matches. Documented time point: blood from clinic visit 5 months post-surgery; TSC patient then seizure free. Sequences were derived from peripheral blood, sampled approximately 5 months after surgery. This chain uses TRBV5-1 with TRBJ2-6; TRBD1 matches at 12 bases. This receptor was taken from a boy in the first two years of life with tuberous sclerosis and intractable seizures. Written as DNA, the CDR3 is TGCGCCAGCAGCTTGTATTCGGGACAGGGGGCGGTAGGGGCCAACGTCCTGACTTTC. This gives the protein CASSLYSGQGAVGANVLTF. Together with reference TRBV5-1 and TRBJ2-6, the CDR3 gives the full variable domain: KAGVTQTPRYLIKTRGQQVTLSCSPISGHRSVSWYQQTPGQGLQFLFEYFSETQRNKGNFPGRFSGRQFSNSRSEMNVSTLELGDSALYLCASSLYSGQGAVGANVLTFGAGSRLTVL.